This TCR beta chain was obtained from a study of human T cells and chemical hapten exposure. This clonotype was seen a single time. What it recognizes is unknown. Given a much more abundant clone one base away, this may be a read error. As to time point: patch test 1, 2 weeks after DPC sensitization. Treatment indicated: therapeutic diphenylcyclopropenone sensitization with weekly scalp DPC. Study findings and constraints: Expanded TCRs formed significantly more large CDR3 similarity clusters than controls.

The germline CDR1 and CDR2 sequences are SGDLS and YYNGEE. This CDR3 region has 16 residues. MiXCR, run by TCRdb on the RACE reads, gives a single entry per CDR3 protein. The table has approximately 100,000 distinct CDR3 sequences, about 11% seen once. J is TRBJ2-3 and V is TRBV9; D is unclear. The TCR sequence derives from a woman in her thirties or forties with alopecia areata. Some clones in this sample may be carry-over from other donors' samples. Sequencing was performed on whole blood, taken in connection with sensitization to the hapten diphenylcyclopropenone (DPC). The CDR3 loop is CVSSVAATHPQDTQYF. CDR3 bases: TGTGTCAGCAGCGTAGCAGCGACACATCCCCAAGATACGCAGTATTTT.